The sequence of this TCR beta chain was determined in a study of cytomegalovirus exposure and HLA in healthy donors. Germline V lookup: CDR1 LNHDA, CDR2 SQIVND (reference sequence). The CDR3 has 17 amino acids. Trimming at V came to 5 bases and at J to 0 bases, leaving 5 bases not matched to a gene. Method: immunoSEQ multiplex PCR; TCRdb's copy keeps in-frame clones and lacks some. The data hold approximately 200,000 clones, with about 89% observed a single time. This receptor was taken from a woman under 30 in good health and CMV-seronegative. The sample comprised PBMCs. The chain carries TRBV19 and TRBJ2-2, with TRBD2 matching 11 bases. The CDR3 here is CASSGGLAGPNTGELFF. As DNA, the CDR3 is TGTGCCAGTAGTGGAGGACTAGCGGGCCCGAACACCGGGGAGCTGTTTTTT.